These 11 T cell receptor beta chains were sequenced from one sample in a study of OX40 agonist ivuxolimab in advanced cancers. The protocol was immunoSEQ multiplex PCR, while the TCRdb copy is restricted to in-frame clones and leaves out a portion. The table has 80,000 to 100,000 clones, about 90% seen once. The sequenced sample was CD4+ or CD8+ T cells sorted from blood, obtained in a trial of the OX40 agonist ivuxolimab. These receptors originate from an adult with an advanced solid tumor such as melanoma, head and neck, liver or kidney cancer.

J is TRBJ2-7 and V is TRBV6-7; 9 nucleotides agree with TRBD2. TRBV6-7 is assigned to the ORF class and has an uncertain function. After removal of 4 bases from V and 5 bases from J, the junction contained 12 bases not matched to a gene. CDR3 size: 16 residues. CDR3 nucleotides: TGTGCCAGCAGTTGCGAGGCGGGGGGGCCCGTCGACGAGCAGTACTTC. This gives the protein CASSCEAGGPVDEQYF.

This chain uses TRBV7-2 with TRBJ1-2; 9 bases match TRBD1. The V gene end was trimmed by 1 base and the J gene end by 5 bases; junction bases not matched to a gene: 8. The CDR3 length is 16 residues. Germline V CDR1 and CDR2: SGHTA, FQGNSA. CDR3: CASSLDAGQGIYGYTF. For the CDR3, the DNA is TGTGCCAGCAGCTTAGATGCGGGACAGGGAATTTATGGCTACACCTTC.

The chain employs TRBV29-1 and TRBJ2-1; D is possibly TRBD2 (7 bases). The CDR3 covers 18 residues. Trimming took off 0 bases at V and 0 bases at J, with 18 bases between the two ends. CDR1 SQVTM and CDR2 ANQGSEA come from the germline V gene. The CDR3 DNA sequence: TGCAGCGTTGAAGATCGAGAGGGGGGGTGGAGCTCCTACAATGAGCAGTTCTTC. It specifies CSVEDREGGWSSYNEQFF.

Comments on this clone: One junction end disagrees with the germline gene, perhaps due to a read error. The chain recombines TRBV10-3 with TRBJ2-7; TRBD2 is a possible D gene (7 bases). CDR3 size: 16 residues. Per germline, CDR1 ENHRY and CDR2 SYGVKD. The CDR3 nucleotides are TGTGCCATCAGTGAGTCTGCGGGGAGGGAGGGGGGCGAGCAGTACTTT. As protein: CAISESAGREGGEQYF.

The J gene is TRBJ2-7, the V gene TRBV28; D may be TRBD2 (7 bases). CDR1 is MDHEN and CDR2 is SYDVKM in the germline V gene. The CDR3 runs to 13 residues. Trimming removed 7 bases from V and 6 bases from J, with 16 bases in between. CDR3 sequence (DNA): TGTGCCAGCACGGGGGGCCCATCTGCCGAGCAGTACTTC. Translated, it gives CASTGGPSAEQYF.

V is TRBV4-1 and J is TRBJ1-6, with a weak D call TRBD1 (5 bases). Trimming removed 0 bases from V and 7 bases from J, with 7 bases in between. From germline, CDR1 is MGHRA and CDR2 YSYEKL. The CDR3 is 14 amino acids. The CDR3: CASSQDSGNSPLHF. CDR3 nucleotide sequence: TGCGCCAGCAGCCAAGATTCAGGGAATTCACCCCTCCACTTT.

The CDR3 region has the DNA TGTGCCAGCAGCCCAAGACTTGTCTCGGGGGAGCAGTACTTC. The encoded protein is CASSPRLVSGEQYF. The genes are TRBV7-2 and TRBJ2-7; the D gene is possibly TRBD2 (5 bases). Germline-derived CDR1 and CDR2 are SGHTA and FQGNSA. V dropped 5 bases and J dropped 7 bases, with 18 bases sitting between them. The CDR3 has 14 residues.

This clone was recorded once. The rearrangement uses TRBV28 and TRBJ1-5; D not certain. V was clipped by 3 bases and J by 2 bases, with 8 bases between them. CDR3 length: 14 residues. Germline CDR1 MDHEN, CDR2 SYDVKM. The CDR3 region is CASSFRGGNQPQHF. CDR3 DNA sequence: TGTGCCAGCAGTTTCCGGGGTGGCAATCAGCCCCAGCATTTT. Supplemented by reference TRBV28 and TRBJ1-5, the full variable domain reads DVKVTQSSRYLVKRTGEKVFLECVQDMDHENMFWYRQDPGLGLRLIYFSYDVKMKEKGDIPEGYSVSREKKERFSLILESASTNQTSMYLCASSFRGGNQPQHFGDGTRLSIL.

CDR3 loop: CASSLVLRPGENTIYF. The CDR3 nucleotides are TGTGCCAGCAGCTTAGTCCTACGTCCCGGTGAAAACACCATATATTTT. V gene TRBV11-2 combines with J gene TRBJ1-3, with D uncertain. V gave up 1 base and J gave up 6 bases, with 16 bases separating them. Germline V lookup: CDR1 SGHAT, CDR2 FQNNGV. This CDR3 contains 16 residues.

The chain links TRBV19 to TRBJ2-7; D unresolved. The CDR3 sequence is 14 residues long. With 0 bases removed from V and 4 bases from J, the gap between germline ends came to 10 bases. Germline V gives CDR1 LNHDA, CDR2 SQIVND (reference sequence). CDR3 bases: TGTGCCAGTAGTATAGAGCACCCCGCATACGAGCAGTACTTC. Its protein is CASSIEHPAYEQYF.

The V gene is TRBV28, the J gene TRBJ1-1; no reliable D call. This CDR3 region has 13 residues. V lost 4 bases and J 5 bases, leaving 11 bases between the germline ends. Looked up from germline, CDR1 is MDHEN and CDR2 is SYDVKM. The CDR3 reads CASSWEPETEAFF. CDR3 coding DNA: TGTGCCAGCAGTTGGGAGCCGGAAACTGAAGCTTTCTTT.